This entry lists 25 T cell receptor beta chains sequenced from one sample in a study of OX40 agonist ivuxolimab in advanced cancers. Here immunoSEQ multiplex PCR was the method, and the copy in TCRdb shows in-frame clones only, minus some. Of 65,000 to 85,000 clones listed, about 90% are singletons. Source: CD4+ or CD8+ T cells sorted from blood, taken in a trial of the OX40 agonist ivuxolimab. Receptor source: an adult with an advanced solid tumor such as melanoma, head and neck, liver or kidney cancer.

The chain employs TRBV29-1 and TRBJ2-3; D gene uncertain. Germline V gene sequence: CDR1 SQVTM, CDR2 ANQGSEA. This CDR3 is 13 amino acids long. Trimming took off 7 bases at V and 0 bases at J, with 11 bases between the two ends. CDR3 amino acids: CSARPGSTDTQYF. Here the CDR3 DNA reads TGCAGCGCAAGGCCAGGTAGCACAGATACGCAGTATTTT.

The chain joins TRBV18 to TRBJ2-7; D perhaps matches TRBD2 (5 bases). CDR1 and CDR2 (germline): KGHSH, LQKENI. The CDR3 runs to 14 residues. Trimming removed 2 bases at V and 3 bases at J, with 11 bases between. CDR3 in DNA: TGTGCCAGCTCACCAACCTCTAGCCTCTACGAGCAGTACTTC. Protein sequence: CASSPTSSLYEQYF. Variable domain in full (rest from reference TRBV18 and TRBJ2-7): NAGVMQNPRHLVRRRGQEARLRCSPMKGHSHVYWYRQLPEEGLKFMVYLQKENIIDESGMPKERFSAEFPKEGPSILRIQQVVRGDSAAYFCASSPTSSLYEQYFGPGTRLTVT.

In the case of this clone: Other DNA sequences of this sample code for an identical CDR3. The V call is TRBV7-6, the J call TRBJ2-3; D gene ambiguous. V dropped 2 bases and J dropped 3 bases, with 0 bases sitting between them. Looked up from germline, CDR1 is SGHVS and CDR2 is FNYEAQ. The CDR3 covers 11 residues. CDR3 region: CASSLTDTQYF. DNA for the CDR3: TGTGCCAGCAGCTTAACAGATACGCAGTATTTT.

The chain carries TRBV2 and TRBJ2-2; TRBD1 matches 8 bases. The CDR3 has 14 residues. The germline V gene has CDR1 SNHLY and CDR2 FYNNEI. After removal of 6 bases from V and 0 bases from J, the junction contained 0 bases not matched to a gene. The CDR3 protein is CASRTGANTGELFF. CDR3 DNA: TGTGCCAGCAGGACAGGGGCGAACACCGGGGAGCTGTTTTTT.

The rearrangement uses TRBV14 and TRBJ1-3, with D unresolved. V gave up 1 base and J gave up 0 bases, with 13 bases separating them. The CDR3 consists of 17 residues. Germline-derived CDR1 and CDR2 are SGHDN and FVKESK. Written as DNA, the CDR3 is TGTGCCAGCAGCCAAGGCGGCACGGCAGTCTCTGGAAACACCATATATTTT. Translating gives CASSQGGTAVSGNTIYF.

This clone showed up just once. The rearrangement joins TRBV28 to TRBJ1-2; TRBD1 agrees at 7 bases. V was pared by 4 bases and J by 2 bases, with 10 bases of the junction left unmatched. This CDR3 is 16 amino acids long. CDR1 and CDR2 (germline): MDHEN, SYDVKM. The CDR3 nucleotides are TGTGCCAGCAGTTCCGCGGGACAGACAGCCAACTATGGCTACACCTTC. This encodes CASSSAGQTANYGYTF.

This chain joins TRBV5-1 and TRBJ2-3; maybe TRBD1 (5 bases). The CDR3 runs 14 residues. The V and J ends lost 7 bases and 0 bases respectively, with 12 bases between them. Germline V gives CDR1 SGHRS, CDR2 YFSETQ. This CDR3 is CASGEGVSTDTQYF. For the CDR3, the DNA is TGCGCCAGCGGGGAAGGGGTTAGCACAGATACGCAGTATTTT.

The chain uses TRBV9 and TRBJ2-4; TRBD1 matches at 7 bases. V lost 4 bases and J lost 4; bases outside the gene matches: 5. Germline assignment: CDR1 SGDLS and CDR2 YYNGEE. There are 14 residues in the CDR3. Here the CDR3 DNA reads TGTGCCAGCAGCTTCAGGGACAGTAAAAACATTCAGTACTTC. Residues: CASSFRDSKNIQYF.

V gene TRBV6-1 combines with J gene TRBJ1-5; no firm D call. Per the germline V gene, CDR1 is MNHNS and CDR2 is SASEGT. Trimming pared 4 bases from V and 0 bases from J, leaving 16 bases between. The CDR3 has 17 amino acids. CDR3 sequence reads: CASSARYGRDSNQPQHF. DNA of the CDR3: TGTGCCAGCAGTGCGCGGTATGGCCGCGATAGCAATCAGCCCCAGCATTTT.

V usage is TRBV4-2 and J usage is TRBJ1-2, with D possibly matching TRBD1 (5 bases). This CDR3 contains 15 residues. The V end lost 1 base, the J end lost 4 bases, and 13 bases lay between the germline ends. Germline CDR1 is LGHNA and CDR2 is YNFKEQ. CDR3 in DNA: TGTGCCAGCAGCCAAGTAAAGGGGATATTCTATGGCTACACCTTC. The encoded protein is CASSQVKGIFYGYTF.

In its sample, this clone ranks as hyperexpanded. This chain joins TRBV19 and TRBJ2-7; D is possibly TRBD1 (6 bases). V lost 5 bases and J 3 bases, leaving 17 bases between the germline ends. Per the germline V gene, CDR1 is LNHDA and CDR2 is SQIVND (reference sequence). CDR3 length equals 15 residues. The CDR3 region is CASSGRGQVFYEQYF. The CDR3 DNA is TGTGCCAGTAGTGGAAGGGGACAAGTGTTCTACGAGCAGTACTTC.

The chain employs TRBV12-1 and TRBJ2-2; the table's TRBD1 call for D was not verified on the DNA. TRBV12-1 is labeled a pseudogene. This CDR3 has 16 amino acids. CDR3 sequence reads: CASSSRHLTNTGELFF. The CDR3 coding sequence is TGTGCCAGCAGCTCACGACACTTAACGAACACCGGGGAGCTGTTTTTT.

The chain uses TRBV5-1 and TRBJ2-1; 8 bases are shared with TRBD1. Germline loops: CDR1 SGHRS, CDR2 YFSETQ. The CDR3 is 16 residues long. V gave up 2 bases and J gave up 7 bases; unmatched junction bases: 11. The CDR3 DNA sequence: TGCGCCAGCAGCTTATTCGGACAGGGAGGTTTAAATGAGCAGTTCTTC. As protein: CASSLFGQGGLNEQFF.

The chain recombines TRBV19 with TRBJ2-7; no clear D. This CDR3 comprises 15 residues. Germline-derived CDR1 and CDR2 are LNHDA and SQIVND (reference sequence). Trimming shortened V by 3 bases and J by 2 bases, and 14 bases separated the two germline ends. CDR3 protein: CASSIQGVGPYEQYF. The CDR3 region has the DNA TGTGCCAGTAGTATTCAAGGTGTCGGTCCCTACGAGCAGTACTTC.

The chain couples TRBV28 to TRBJ2-6; D not certain. This CDR3 has 17 amino acids. The V and J ends lost 4 bases and 0 bases respectively, with 13 bases between them. Germline V gene data show CDR1 as MDHEN and CDR2 as SYDVKM. CDR3 coding DNA: TGTGCCAGCAGTTGGGTCTGGGGAAGCTCTGGGGCCAACGTCCTGACTTTC. Residues: CASSWVWGSSGANVLTF. Together with reference TRBV28 and TRBJ2-6, the CDR3 gives the full variable domain: DVKVTQSSRYLVKRTGEKVFLECVQDMDHENMFWYRQDPGLGLRLIYFSYDVKMKEKGDIPEGYSVSREKKERFSLILESASTNQTSMYLCASSWVWGSSGANVLTFGAGSRLTVL.

V gene TRBV19 combines with J gene TRBJ2-5; 7 positions agree with TRBD2. The CDR3 has 14 amino acids. J was trimmed by 7 bases and V by 7 bases; bases with no gene match: 12. Germline V gives CDR1 LNHDA, CDR2 SQIVND (reference sequence). The CDR3 region is CASTPGRDWGTQYF. Written as DNA, the CDR3 is TGTGCCAGTACCCCTGGGAGGGATTGGGGGACCCAGTACTTC.

The gene calls are TRBV12-5 and TRBJ2-3; TRBD1 aligns across 11 bases. This CDR3 region has 16 residues. V gave up 5 bases and J gave up 3 bases; unmatched junction bases: 7. Looked up from germline, CDR1 is LGHNT and CDR2 is FRNRAP. CDR3 sequence: CASGPGQGALTDTQYF. CDR3 nucleotide sequence: TGTGCTAGTGGTCCTGGACAGGGGGCCCTGACAGATACGCAGTATTTT.

The V call is TRBV6-5, the J call TRBJ2-7; possible D gene TRBD2, 6 bases. CDR3 length: 14 amino acids. CDR1 is MNHEY and CDR2 is SVGAGI in the germline V gene. V lost 6 bases and J lost 0, with 12 bases in between. This CDR3 is CASRGGRYSYEQYF. For the CDR3, the DNA is TGTGCCAGCAGGGGGGGACGGTACTCCTACGAGCAGTACTTC.

The rearrangement uses TRBV28 and TRBJ2-7; maybe TRBD1 (5 bases). Germline V CDR1 and CDR2: MDHEN, SYDVKM. Between the trimmed V and J ends, which lost 7 bases and 0 bases, there was a span of 16 bases. The CDR3 has 15 residues. The CDR3 bases are TGTGCCAGCACACCGGGCAGGGCCCCCTCCTACGAGCAGTACTTC. Translated, it gives CASTPGRAPSYEQYF.

The rearrangement links TRBV6-1 to TRBJ1-2; 7 bases fit TRBD1. With V trimmed by 6 bases and J by 2 bases, 6 bases remained unmatched. CDR1 and CDR2 (germline): MNHNS, SASEGT. The CDR3 extends over 14 amino acids. Here the CDR3 reads CASSPDRTNYGYTF. CDR3 in DNA: TGTGCCAGCAGCCCGGACAGGACCAACTATGGCTACACCTTC.

The chain carries TRBV10-2 and TRBJ2-7; 9 bases fit TRBD2. The germline V gene has CDR1 WSHSY and CDR2 SAAADI. Germline trimming cut 4 bases from V and 6 bases from J; bases unmatched to any gene: 10. The CDR3 contains 15 residues. The CDR3 reads CASSGASGAYAEQYF. In DNA, the CDR3 is TGCGCCAGCAGTGGGGCTAGCGGGGCCTATGCCGAGCAGTACTTC.

This clone was observed once. The chain joins TRBV5-1 to TRBJ2-7, with 14 bases lining up with TRBD2. V shed 4 bases and J 3 bases; nucleotides not matched to a gene: 6. CDR3 length equals 16 residues. Looked up from germline, CDR1 is SGHRS and CDR2 is YFSETQ. The CDR3 sequence: CASSGGTSGSIYEQYF. CDR3 nucleotide sequence: TGCGCCAGCAGCGGCGGGACTAGCGGGAGTATCTACGAGCAGTACTTC.

A single count supports this clone. The V and J genes are TRBV19 and TRBJ2-4; either TRBD1 or TRBD2 may fit D (5 bases each). V was shortened by 1 base and J by 0 bases, with 10 bases between the two germline ends. CDR3 length: 16 amino acids. Germline loops: CDR1 LNHDA, CDR2 SQIVND (reference sequence). CDR3 in amino acids: CASSIGGAGAKNIQYF. The CDR3, as DNA: TGTGCCAGTAGTATAGGAGGGGCGGGAGCCAAAAACATTCAGTACTTC.

The genes are TRBV28 and TRBJ2-7; no clear D gene. Germline CDR1 is MDHEN and CDR2 is SYDVKM. V lost 5 bases and J lost 2, with 7 bases in between. This CDR3 has 12 amino acids. In DNA form, the CDR3 reads TGTGCCAGCAGTCTGATCACCTACGAGCAGTACTTC. Its protein is CASSLITYEQYF.

V is TRBV6-6 and J is TRBJ2-7, with no clear D. The length of the CDR3 is 14 residues. The V gene lost 6 bases and the J gene lost 0 bases, with 12 bases spanning the gap. The germline gives CDR1 MNHNY, CDR2 SVGAGI (reference sequence). CDR3 in amino acids: CASRPRRSSYEQYF. CDR3 coding DNA: TGTGCCAGCAGGCCCCGGCGGAGCTCCTACGAGCAGTACTTC.